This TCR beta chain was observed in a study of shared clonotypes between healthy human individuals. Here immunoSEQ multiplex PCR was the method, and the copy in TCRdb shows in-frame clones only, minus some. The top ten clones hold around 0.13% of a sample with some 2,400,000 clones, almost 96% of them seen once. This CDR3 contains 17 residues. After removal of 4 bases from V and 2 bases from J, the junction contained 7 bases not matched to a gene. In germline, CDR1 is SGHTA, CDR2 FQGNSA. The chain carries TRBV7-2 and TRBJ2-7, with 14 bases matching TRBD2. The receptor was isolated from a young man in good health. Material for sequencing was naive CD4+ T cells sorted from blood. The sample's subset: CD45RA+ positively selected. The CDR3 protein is CASSSQPGLAGAYEQYF. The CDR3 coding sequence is TGTGCCAGCAGCTCACAACCGGGACTAGCGGGAGCCTACGAGCAGTACTTC.